This T cell receptor beta chain was found in a study of blood T cell repertoires in COVID-19 (dated by TCRdb to 2018 to 2020). Regarding the study in general: Collaborator samples came from the United States, Italy and Spain and covered acute and convalescent phases of COVID-19. The prospective study material was composed of cDNA or gDNA derived from T cells, B-cell-depleted T cells, or PBMCs. The sample metadata nearly always contained a de-identified subject ID, COVID-19 status, age in years and sex. Where available, HLA class I and class II types were taken from metadata supplied by the sample provider and were not determined by assay-based typing. A freely available public database, intended as a resource for researchers studying the immune response to SARS-CoV-2, is where the repertoires were released. Subjects who had been exposed to COVID-19, were actively infected with it, or had recovered from it provided the deeply sampled blood TCRbeta repertoires that made up the dataset. Samples were obtained from the ongoing ImmuneRACE study (first 160 participants) and from approximately 1,200 subjects provided by 6 global collaborators.

The CDR3, cysteine through phenylalanine, is 21 amino acids long. The sequence is cut down to CDR3 DNA, 63 bases in frame from base 1. From V the trimming removes 5 bases and from J it removes 0 bases, while the gene matches leave 16 bases of the junction unaccounted for. CDR1 is given as MDHEN and CDR2 as SYDVKM, both from the germline V gene. The paper as a whole reports these results and caveats: How much clinical and demographic metadata was included differed by source and by participant, and the metadata was provided uncurated.

Participants in the prospective study were enrolled through a virtual design, were aged roughly 18 to 100 years, and lived in 24 United States geographic areas. In the prospective study, participants were assigned to cohorts based on the clinical history participants reported in a screening survey and a study questionnaire. Exposed participants had been in contact, within 2 weeks of entering the study, with a person who had a PCR-confirmed or clinician-diagnosed case of COVID-19. Mobile phlebotomists in the prospective study collected whole blood, serum and a nasopharyngeal or oropharyngeal swab from every participant. Participants in the prospective study had the option to provide additional blood draws and questionnaires over an approximately 2-month period. Prospective study blood samples were shipped either frozen or at room temperature before DNA extraction. TCRbeta CDR3 regions were amplified from genomic DNA using the immunoSEQ Assay, a bias-controlled multiplex PCR. The study's processing was this. The number of nucleated cells in each sample was estimated by amplification of reference gene primers within the assay. To quantify the absolute abundance of each unique TCRbeta CDR3 rearrangement, sequence reads were collapsed and filtered. For each sample, productive Simpson clonality was calculated by taking the square root of Simpson's diversity index across productive rearrangements. Here the immuneACCESS table is served through TCRdb, limited to in-frame sequences with V and J called. Missing clones are a known gap in these copies; in checked studies unresolved V genes cover under half, and the rest lacks a known reason. Clonal size and the V and J genes are those of that table, whereas D and trimming came from the DNA. Here the sample has 200,000 to 250,000 clones; roughly 88% occur a single time. Around 3.7% of the sample goes to the ten largest clones.

This clone was seen ten or more times. What this receptor recognizes is not known. The sample holds no much larger clone one base away, and base qualities are not on file. The sequence derives from a woman in her thirties who had been exposed to COVID-19. This chain joins TRBV28 to TRBJ2-3; 14 of the junction bases match TRBD2. Sequencing input: PBMCs or T cells enriched from blood (not recorded which). CDR3 reads: CASSPNHQTSGRVFSTDTQYF. The DNA sequence is given as TGTGCCAGCAGTCCCAATCATCAGACTAGCGGGAGGGTTTTTAGCACAGATACGCAGTATTTT.